Below, 32 T cell receptor beta chains from the same sample are listed, as sequenced in a study of blood T cell repertoires in COVID-19. Profiling relied on immunoSEQ multiplex PCR, and the TCRdb table lists in-frame clones only, not all of them. The sample records tens of thousands of clones, about 88% being singletons. Sequences were obtained from peripheral blood. These receptors all stem from a woman older than 75 with active or convalescent COVID-19.

The chain uses TRBV30 and TRBJ2-5, with D possibly matching TRBD2 (5 bases). Germline V gene sequence: CDR1 GTSNPN, CDR2 SVGIG (reference sequence). V shed 2 bases and J shed 5 bases, with 12 bases lying between them. This CDR3 has 13 residues. The CDR3 region has the DNA TGTGCCTGGAGTTCGGGGTTCGGGGAGACCCAGTACTTC. Amino acids: CAWSSGFGETQYF.

The chain couples TRBV5-1 to TRBJ1-2; the match to TRBD1 covers 8 bases. V trimming: 0 bases; J trimming: 2 bases; junction bases outside the gene matches: 9. The CDR3 spans 17 residues. Germline V CDR1 and CDR2: SGHRS, YFSETQ. This CDR3 reads CASSLGLQGARNYGYTF. For the CDR3, the DNA is TGCGCCAGCAGCTTGGGACTCCAGGGGGCGAGGAACTATGGCTACACCTTC.

The chain recombines TRBV25-1 with TRBJ1-2; TRBD1 is a possible D gene (6 bases). The V gene lost 4 bases and the J gene lost 4 bases, with 22 bases spanning the gap. The CDR3 extends over 17 amino acids. Per germline, CDR1 MGHDK and CDR2 SYGVNS. This chain's CDR3 is CASSGAGTYSSRYGYTF. The CDR3 bases are TGTGCCAGCAGTGGGGCCGGGACATATTCTTCGCGCTATGGCTACACCTTC.

The CDR3 DNA is TGTGCCACCAGTGAAACGGGACAGGGGGCGCGGACCGGGGAGCTGTTTTTT. Its protein is CATSETGQGARTGELFF. The chain links TRBV24-1 to TRBJ2-2, with 12 bases aligning to TRBD1. CDR3 length equals 17 residues. Trimming removed 4 bases from V and 5 bases from J; junction bases left unmatched: 7. Germline loops: CDR1 KGHDR, CDR2 SFDVKD.

V gene TRBV10-3 combines with J gene TRBJ2-7; perhaps TRBD2 as D (5 bases). V lost 6 bases to trimming and J lost 5 bases, with 17 bases between them. This CDR3 is built from 14 residues. Germline values: CDR1 ENHRY, CDR2 SYGVKD. The CDR3 reads CAIRSGGETHEQYF. As DNA, the CDR3 is TGTGCCATCAGGAGCGGTGGGGAAACCCACGAGCAGTACTTC.

The V and J genes are TRBV19 and TRBJ2-2; 11 bases align to TRBD1. The CDR3 length is 17 residues. CDR1 is LNHDA and CDR2 is SQIVND in the germline V gene (reference sequence). The V segment lost 6 bases and the J segment 4 bases; nucleotides outside the gene matches: 10. CDR3 sequence reads: CASRPIGQGAGTGELFF. DNA of the CDR3: TGTGCCAGTAGGCCCATCGGACAGGGGGCGGGCACCGGGGAGCTGTTTTTT.

The rearrangement uses TRBV6-2 or TRBV6-3 and TRBJ2-7, with 8 bases identical to TRBD1. V shed 2 bases and J 6 bases; nucleotides not matched to a gene: 6. CDR3 size: 14 residues. CDR1 and CDR2 (germline): MNHEY, SVGEGT. DNA for the CDR3: TGTGCCAGCAGTTACCTCCCCGACAGGGGCGAGCAGTACTTC. It yields the protein CASSYLPDRGEQYF.

The V and J genes are TRBV10-3 and TRBJ1-5; D gene ambiguous. The germline V and J ends were trimmed by 2 bases and 4 bases, with 12 bases remaining between them. This CDR3 is 15 amino acids long. From germline, CDR1 is ENHRY and CDR2 SYGVKD. CDR3 protein: CAISEGPGNNQPQHF. The CDR3 DNA sequence: TGTGCCATCAGTGAGGGTCCAGGCAATAATCAGCCCCAGCATTTT.

The rearrangement links TRBV6-6 to TRBJ2-2; 11 bases fit TRBD2. Unmatched junction bases numbered 10, after V lost 6 bases and J lost 7 bases. The CDR3 spans 16 residues. Germline V lookup: CDR1 MNHNY, CDR2 SVGAGI (reference sequence). The CDR3 spells CASSSRSGGALGELFF. CDR3 DNA sequence: TGTGCCAGCAGCTCCCGTAGCGGGGGGGCCCTCGGGGAGCTGTTTTTT.

The chain has TRBV15 and TRBJ2-6; no clear D. Trimming stripped 0 bases from V and 0 bases from J, with 3 bases between. The CDR3 is 15 residues long. Germline V CDR1 and CDR2: LNHNV, YYDKDF (reference sequence). The CDR3 nucleotides are TGTGCCACCAGCAGAGACAACTCTGGGGCCAACGTCCTGACTTTC. It encodes CATSRDNSGANVLTF.

The J gene is TRBJ2-1, the V gene TRBV19; a possible D gene is TRBD2 (7 bases). Germline V gives CDR1 LNHDA, CDR2 SQIVND (reference sequence). V dropped 1 base and J dropped 7 bases, with 14 bases sitting between them. This CDR3 spans 15 amino acids. The CDR3 nucleotides are TGTGCCAGTAGTATAGGGGGGGGGCTAAGGAATGAGCAGTTCTTC. This encodes CASSIGGGLRNEQFF.

The chain couples TRBV6-5 to TRBJ1-1; 8 nucleotides agree with TRBD1. The J segment lost 5 bases and the V segment lost 2 bases, leaving 4 bases of the junction unmatched. This CDR3 is built from 14 residues. Per the germline V gene, CDR1 is MNHEY and CDR2 is SVGAGI. CDR3 residues: CASSYGQGWTEAFF. In nucleotides, the CDR3 is TGTGCCAGCAGTTACGGACAGGGTTGGACTGAAGCTTTCTTT.

The chain has TRBV29-1 and TRBJ1-1, with D tentatively TRBD1 (6 bases). The CDR3 covers 13 residues. CDR1 and CDR2 (germline): SQVTM, ANQGSEA. V shed 5 bases and J shed 5 bases, with 15 bases lying between them. The CDR3 DNA is TGCAGCGTTAGCCTACAGGGTCGAACTGAAGCTTTCTTT. It specifies CSVSLQGRTEAFF.

The rearrangement links TRBV5-1 to TRBJ1-5; D unclear. CDR1 and CDR2 from the germline V gene are SGHRS and YFSETQ. V gave up 0 bases and J gave up 7 bases, with 11 bases separating them. The CDR3 loop spans 14 amino acids. The CDR3, as DNA: TGCGCCAGCAGCTTGGAGACGGGTGGGCAGCCCCAGCATTTT. Its protein product is CASSLETGGQPQHF.

CDR3 nucleotides: TGTGCCAGCAGCCGGAGTAGGCAGGGTTACAATGAGCAGTTCTTC. Its translation: CASSRSRQGYNEQFF. The rearrangement links TRBV13 to TRBJ2-1; D is perhaps TRBD1 (5 bases). The V gene's germline CDR1 is PRHDT and CDR2 FYEKMQ (reference sequence). V lost 5 bases and J lost 4, with 15 bases in between. The CDR3 is 15 amino acids.

The V call is TRBV24-1, the J call TRBJ2-5, with D unclear. This CDR3 has 17 residues. Trimming took 0 bases from V and 5 from J, leaving 18 bases between them. Germline CDR1 is KGHDR and CDR2 is SFDVKD. CDR3 region: CATSDLPVSGTQETQYF. The CDR3 coding sequence is TGTGCCACCAGTGATTTGCCCGTTTCAGGCACGCAGGAGACCCAGTACTTC.

V usage is TRBV18 and J usage is TRBJ1-5; TRBD1 matches at 8 bases. With V trimmed by 2 bases and J by 3 bases, 6 bases remained unmatched. The CDR3 has 16 amino acids. Germline V gene lookup returns CDR1 KGHSH and CDR2 LQKENI. The CDR3: CASSPSTGVVNQPQHF. The DNA for the CDR3 is TGTGCCAGCTCACCATCGACAGGGGTGGTCAATCAGCCCCAGCATTTT.

J is TRBJ1-3 and V is TRBV5-1; the match to TRBD1 covers 9 bases. This CDR3 is built from 19 residues. The germline V gene has CDR1 SGHRS and CDR2 YFSETQ. V was clipped by 4 bases and J by 0 bases; unmatched bases: 14. The CDR3 is CASSPRPGTGRGSGNTIYF. In DNA, the CDR3 is TGCGCCAGCAGCCCGCGTCCCGGGACAGGGAGGGGCTCTGGAAACACCATATATTTT.

V usage is TRBV9 and J usage is TRBJ2-5; 8 bases are shared with TRBD2. CDR1 and CDR2 (germline): SGDLS, YYNGEE. With V trimmed by 4 bases and J by 5 bases, 10 bases remained unmatched. The CDR3 covers 15 residues. Here the CDR3 reads CASSLIAGLWETQYF. The CDR3 bases are TGTGCCAGCAGCCTAATAGCGGGATTGTGGGAGACCCAGTACTTC.

The CDR3 DNA sequence: TGTGCCAGCAGACGGACAGGGACTGAAAAACTGTTTTTT. This sequence encodes CASRRTGTEKLFF. V is TRBV27 and J is TRBJ1-4; 8 bases line up with TRBD1. This CDR3 is 13 amino acids long. From germline, CDR1 is MNHEY and CDR2 SMNVEV (reference sequence). The V and J ends lost 6 bases and 7 bases, in that order; junction bases with no gene match: 4.

The chain couples TRBV6-1 to TRBJ2-7, with TRBD1 identical over 9 bases. The CDR3 contains 16 residues. CDR1 is MNHNS, CDR2 SASEGT, per germline. The V segment lost 3 bases and the J segment 6 bases; nucleotides outside the gene matches: 12. The CDR3 coding sequence is TGTGCCAGCAGTGACCGAGGGGGACAGGGATTTGGCGAGCAGTACTTC. Translation gives CASSDRGGQGFGEQYF.

CDR3 nucleotide sequence: TGTGCCAGCAGTTACTCTGGCAGGTGGCAGTTCTTC. It yields the protein CASSYSGRWQFF. The chain is built from TRBV6-6 and TRBJ2-1; no clear D. V gave up 0 bases and J gave up 12 bases, with 9 bases separating them. CDR3 length: 12 amino acids. Germline V gene data show CDR1 as MNHNY and CDR2 as SVGAGI (reference sequence).

The genes are TRBV5-1 and TRBJ2-7; no clear D. The CDR3 is 12 amino acids. V was pared by 0 bases and J by 4 bases, with 5 bases between. Germline loops: CDR1 SGHRS, CDR2 YFSETQ. The CDR3, as DNA: TGCGCCAGCAGCTTGGAGAGGTACGAGCAGTACTTC. Protein product: CASSLERYEQYF.

The V gene is TRBV5-1, the J gene TRBJ2-2; D possibly corresponds to TRBD2 (5 bases). The CDR3 is made up of 13 amino acids. Germline CDR1 and CDR2: SGHRS and YFSETQ. The germline V and J ends were trimmed by 6 bases and 6 bases, with 12 bases remaining between them. The CDR3 DNA is TGCGCCAGCAAGAATAGCGAGTCCGGGGAGCTGTTTTTT. Its protein product is CASKNSESGELFF.

V gene TRBV9 combines with J gene TRBJ2-5; TRBD2 aligns across 14 bases. The CDR3 loop spans 16 amino acids. Looked up from germline, CDR1 is SGDLS and CDR2 is YYNGEE. V lost 3 bases to trimming and J lost 5 bases; unmatched junction nucleotides: 6. The DNA for the CDR3 is TGTGCCAGCAGCGCCGGACTAGCGGGGGGCCAGGAGACCCAGTACTTC. Translation: CASSAGLAGGQETQYF.

This clone has just a few counts. The V gene is TRBV7-2, the J gene TRBJ2-7; TRBD1 matches 8 bases. Germline assignment: CDR1 SGHTA and CDR2 FQGNSA. Trimming removed 1 base from V and 7 bases from J; junction bases left unmatched: 9. The CDR3 runs 15 residues. DNA of the CDR3: TGTGCCAGCAGCTTAGAACAGGGGGTTTTGGGGGAGCAGTACTTC. As protein: CASSLEQGVLGEQYF. The full variable domain, in which reference TRBV7-2 and TRBJ2-7 provide the parts outside the CDR3, is GAGVSQSPSNKVTEKGKDVELRCDPISGHTALYWYRQSLGQGLEFLIYFQGNSAPDKSGLPSDRFSAERTGGSVSTLTIQRTQQEDSAVYLCASSLEQGVLGEQYFGPGTRLTVT.

The chain has TRBV6-5 and TRBJ1-5, with D perhaps matching TRBD1 (6 bases). This CDR3 spans 15 amino acids. CDR1 and CDR2 from the germline V gene are MNHEY and SVGAGI. V dropped 4 bases and J dropped 2 bases, with 12 bases sitting between them. The CDR3 sequence is CASSLQGDGNQPQHF. For the CDR3, the DNA is TGTGCCAGCAGTTTACAGGGTGACGGCAATCAGCCCCAGCATTTT.

This sequence joins TRBV5-8 and TRBJ2-1; the match to TRBD1 covers 7 bases. Germline V gene data show CDR1 as SGHTS and CDR2 as YDEGEE. The CDR3 totals 13 residues. V shed 6 bases, J shed 2 bases, and the junction held 2 bases outside the gene matches. The CDR3 spells CASKDRTYNEQFF. CDR3 DNA: TGTGCCAGCAAGGACAGGACCTACAATGAGCAGTTCTTC.

The chain links TRBV18 to TRBJ1-1, with a possible D match to TRBD1 (5 bases). The germline V gene has CDR1 KGHSH and CDR2 LQKENI. V was clipped by 2 bases and J by 6 bases, with 7 bases between them. This CDR3 has 12 amino acids. Here the CDR3 reads CASSPIGAEAFF. In DNA form, the CDR3 reads TGTGCCAGCTCACCAATAGGGGCTGAAGCTTTCTTT.

The J gene is TRBJ2-1, the V gene TRBV5-5, with D perhaps TRBD1 (6 bases). Germline loops: CDR1 SGHKS, CDR2 YYEKEE (reference sequence). Trimming took 4 bases from V and 0 from J, leaving 11 bases between them. This CDR3 region has 15 residues. CDR3 nucleotides: TGTGCCAGCAGCATTACAGGGAGCTCCTACAATGAGCAGTTCTTC. Amino acid sequence: CASSITGSSYNEQFF.

This chain connects TRBV12-5 to TRBJ1-2; D gene unclear. The CDR3 extends over 13 amino acids. Per germline, CDR1 LGHNT and CDR2 FRNRAP. With 6 bases removed from V and 8 bases from J, the gap between germline ends came to 16 bases. The CDR3 spells CASGLLGGNGYTF. The CDR3 coding sequence is TGTGCTAGTGGCCTGTTGGGAGGGAACGGCTACACCTTC.

The gene calls are TRBV5-1 and TRBJ1-4, with 8 bases that match TRBD1. Germline trimming cut 0 bases from V and 0 bases from J; bases unmatched to any gene: 7. The CDR3 consists of 18 residues. In germline, CDR1 is SGHRS, CDR2 YFSETQ. CDR3 in amino acids: CASSLAQGATATNEKLFF. CDR3 coding DNA: TGCGCCAGCAGCTTGGCCCAGGGGGCCACTGCAACTAATGAAAAACTGTTTTTT.